This paragraph covers one T cell receptor (beta chain) sequence. This specimen comes from a study of blood T cell repertoires in COVID-19. Whole-study context: The cDNA or gDNA used as material had been derived from T cells, B-cell-depleted T cells, or PBMCs.

Authors' data handling: By means of reference gene primer amplification, nucleated cell counts were estimated. The method was immunoSEQ multiplex PCR; TCRdb's version includes in-frame clones alone and lacks a portion of them. V, J and clone size are taken as reported in that table, and D and trimming were inferred from the DNA itself. Here the sample spans about 220,000 clones, 82% being singletons. Participants were aged about 18 to 95 years, lived in over 20 US areas, and enrolled virtually. The V gene's germline CDR1 is SGHRS and CDR2 YFSETQ. CDR3 size: 12 residues. V trimming: 7 bases; J trimming: 9 bases; junction bases outside the gene matches: 6.

V usage is TRBV5-1 and J usage is TRBJ2-1, with 8 bases fitting TRBD1. Source material: PBMCs or T cells enriched from blood (not recorded which). The clonotype comes from a woman in her sixties or seventies who had recovered from COVID-19. CDR3 DNA sequence: TGCGCCAGCGGGCAGGGGGCCGGTGAGCAGTTCTTC. This sequence encodes CASGQGAGEQFF.